This T cell receptor beta chain was captured by sequencing in a study of blood T cell repertoires in COVID-19. Across the study: The United States, Italy and Spain provided the acute and convalescent COVID-19 samples. T cells, B-cell-depleted T cells, or PBMCs provided the cDNA or gDNA that served as material.

V gave up 4 bases and J gave up 6 bases, with 14 bases separating them. Looked up from germline, CDR1 is KGHDR and CDR2 is SFDVKD. The CDR3 is 14 residues long. Seattle patients were enrolled while actively infected and followed longitudinally. Per the study methods: Amplification of reference gene primers provided the estimated nucleated cell counts. TCRdb keeps only in-frame clones here, not all; method: immunoSEQ multiplex PCR. D and trimming come from the DNA, and the V and J calls and clone size come from that table. The repertoire consists of some 220,000 clones, with over 75% occurring once and the leading ten covering 2% to 3%.

The sequenced sample consisted of peripheral blood. The chain couples TRBV24-1 to TRBJ1-2; unclear D gene. The clonotype originates from a woman aged 70-85 years with COVID-19, enrolled during active disease. The CDR3 reads CATSDPPLSHGYTF. The CDR3 bases are TGTGCCACCAGTGACCCCCCTCTGAGCCATGGCTACACCTTC.